Each of the 21 T cell receptor beta chains below was sequenced from the same sample in a study of T cell responses to AZD1222 COVID-19 vaccine. Assay: immunoSEQ multiplex PCR; the TCRdb copy retains only in-frame clones and omits some. The sample lists about 97,000 clones, roughly 90% occurring once. The specimen comprised peripheral blood, sampled on day 0 of AZD1222 vaccination. The receptor source for this set is an adult in good health.

The chain employs TRBV6-5 and TRBJ2-7, with D possibly being TRBD2 (5 bases). The CDR3 has 14 amino acids. V was cut by 2 bases and J by 0 bases, with 8 bases left in between. CDR1 is MNHEY and CDR2 is SVGAGI in the germline V gene. The DNA of the CDR3 is TGTGCCAGCAGTTACCGGACTGCCTCCTACGAGCAGTACTTC. This gives the protein CASSYRTASYEQYF.

The chain carries TRBV19 and TRBJ2-3; 13 nucleotides agree with TRBD2. The CDR3 is 15 amino acids. V was clipped by 9 bases and J by 4 bases; unmatched bases: 7. Germline V gives CDR1 LNHDA, CDR2 SQIVND (reference sequence). DNA for the CDR3: TGTGCCAGCCGAACTAGCGGGGGGGTATCAGATACGCAGTATTTT. As protein: CASRTSGGVSDTQYF.

The chain combines TRBV25-1 with TRBJ2-5; the D is unclear. Germline CDR1 and CDR2: MGHDK and SYGVNS. Deletions cut 7 bases from V and 0 bases from J, with 12 bases between. The CDR3 covers 14 residues. DNA of the CDR3: TGTGCCAGCATGGCCCCAGCGTACCAAGAGACCCAGTACTTC. It is translated as CASMAPAYQETQYF.

This chain joins TRBV2 and TRBJ1-4; D perhaps matches TRBD1 (5 bases). The CDR3 totals 14 residues. Trimming left V 6 bases short and J 8 bases short, with 16 bases between. CDR1 is SNHLY and CDR2 is FYNNEI in the germline V gene. The CDR3 protein is CASSGGGLREKLFF. DNA for the CDR3: TGTGCCAGCAGCGGGGGGGGATTAAGGGAAAAACTGTTTTTT.

V and J are TRBV2 and TRBJ1-5; no clear D. The CDR3 is made up of 14 amino acids. With 4 bases removed from V and 5 bases from J, the gap between germline ends came to 12 bases. Germline-derived CDR1 and CDR2 are SNHLY and FYNNEI. CDR3 nucleotides: TGTGCCAGCAGTGCTAGTCATTCTGATCAGCCCCAGCATTTT. The encoded protein is CASSASHSDQPQHF.

The chain has TRBV28 and TRBJ1-1; weak D call: TRBD1 (5 bases). This CDR3 is built from 15 residues. The V gene lost 2 bases and the J gene lost 5 bases, with 15 bases spanning the gap. Germline loops: CDR1 MDHEN, CDR2 SYDVKM. The CDR3 DNA reads as TGTGCCAGCAGTTTAAGTGCAGGGACGAGTACTGAAGCTTTCTTT. Translated, it gives CASSLSAGTSTEAFF.

V and J are TRBV18 and TRBJ1-2; D remains ambiguous. Trimming stripped 3 bases from V and 2 bases from J, with 10 bases between. The length of the CDR3 is 14 residues. In germline, CDR1 is KGHSH, CDR2 LQKENI. The CDR3, as DNA: TGTGCCAGCTCACCTTCGGAGAGCAACTATGGCTACACCTTC. Its translation: CASSPSESNYGYTF. Drawing the rest from reference TRBV18 and TRBJ1-2, the complete variable domain is NAGVMQNPRHLVRRRGQEARLRCSPMKGHSHVYWYRQLPEEGLKFMVYLQKENIIDESGMPKERFSAEFPKEGPSILRIQQVVRGDSAAYFCASSPSESNYGYTFGSGTRLTVV.

The V call is TRBV6-6, the J call TRBJ2-7; TRBD2 matches 8 bases. The CDR3 loop spans 15 amino acids. Germline lookup yields CDR1 MNHNY and CDR2 SVGAGI (reference sequence). V shed 2 bases and J 3 bases; nucleotides not matched to a gene: 6. CDR3 in amino acids: CASSYPPGGDYEQYF. The CDR3 nucleotides read TGTGCCAGCAGTTACCCCCCGGGGGGGGACTACGAGCAGTACTTC.

The chain uses TRBV6-1 and TRBJ2-7; the D gene could be TRBD1 or TRBD2 (6 bases each). The germline V and J ends were trimmed by 7 bases and 9 bases, with 19 bases remaining between them. The CDR3 length is 13 residues. CDR1 is MNHNS and CDR2 is SASEGT in the germline V gene. The CDR3: CASTPGGQSWQYF. Here the CDR3 DNA reads TGTGCCAGCACCCCTGGGGGGCAAAGCTGGCAGTACTTC.

V gene TRBV7-7 combines with J gene TRBJ2-3, with D perhaps TRBD2 (6 bases). Germline V CDR1 and CDR2: SSHAT, FNYEAQ (reference sequence). The V end lost 1 base, the J end lost 1 base, and 9 bases lay between the germline ends. This CDR3 comprises 15 residues. CDR3 sequence: CASSLGRAGTDTQYF. In DNA, the CDR3 is TGTGCCAGCAGCTTAGGGAGGGCGGGCACAGATACGCAGTATTTT.

The V call is TRBV5-1, the J call TRBJ2-5; D not resolved. The germline V and J ends were trimmed by 4 bases and 6 bases, with 16 bases remaining between them. The germline V gene encodes CDR1 SGHRS and CDR2 YFSETQ. This CDR3 has 14 amino acids. As DNA, the CDR3 is TGCGCCAGCAGCCCGGTGGATGGAATTCAGACCCAGTACTTC. Amino acids: CASSPVDGIQTQYF.

The count of this clone is one. This rearrangement joins TRBV19 to TRBJ2-3, with D perhaps matching TRBD2 (5 bases). V was trimmed by 5 bases and J by 3 bases, leaving 15 bases between them. CDR1 and CDR2 (germline): LNHDA, SQIVND (reference sequence). This CDR3 contains 15 residues. The CDR3 reads CASSGGSGSTDTQYF. The CDR3 DNA sequence: TGTGCCAGTAGTGGCGGGTCTGGTAGTACAGATACGCAGTATTTT.

This chain joins TRBV6-6 and TRBJ2-3; 10 bases line up with TRBD2. V shed 4 bases, J shed 4 bases, and the junction held 5 bases outside the gene matches. The CDR3 is 15 amino acids. From germline, CDR1 is MNHNY and CDR2 SVGAGI (reference sequence). The CDR3 DNA is TGTGCCAGCAGTTCGCTAGCGGGAGTTGCAGATACGCAGTATTTT. This codes for CASSSLAGVADTQYF.

This chain uses TRBV18 with TRBJ1-2; D may be TRBD1 (5 bases). The CDR3 extends over 14 amino acids. V shed 4 bases and J shed 5 bases, with 14 bases lying between them. Germline values: CDR1 KGHSH, CDR2 LQKENI. The CDR3 DNA reads as TGTGCCAGCTCACGGGGAGAGGGGAATTATGGCTACACCTTC. Translating it yields CASSRGEGNYGYTF. Combining the CDR3 with reference TRBV18 and TRBJ1-2 gives the whole variable domain NAGVMQNPRHLVRRRGQEARLRCSPMKGHSHVYWYRQLPEEGLKFMVYLQKENIIDESGMPKERFSAEFPKEGPSILRIQQVVRGDSAAYFCASSRGEGNYGYTFGSGTRLTVV.

This clone was seen a single time. The rearrangement links TRBV19 to TRBJ1-2; D not certain. Germline CDR1 and CDR2: LNHDA and SQIVND (reference sequence). The CDR3 covers 12 residues. The germline V and J ends were trimmed by 0 bases and 5 bases, with 4 bases remaining between them. The CDR3 spells CASSIDQYGYTF. CDR3 nucleotides: TGTGCCAGTAGTATAGATCAGTATGGCTACACCTTC. Full variable domain (remainder filled in from reference TRBV19 and TRBJ1-2): DGGITQSPKYLFRKEGQNVTLSCEQNLNHDAMYWYRQDPGQGLRLIYYSQIVNDFQKGDIAEGYSVSREKKESFPLTVTSAQKNPTAFYLCASSIDQYGYTFGSGTRLTVV.

This chain links TRBV11-2 with TRBJ1-1; the match to TRBD1 covers 8 bases. The germline V gene has CDR1 SGHAT and CDR2 FQNNGV. V trimming: 5 bases; J trimming: 6 bases; junction bases outside the gene matches: 14. The CDR3 loop spans 16 amino acids. CDR3 DNA sequence: TGTGCCAGCAGCACCACCCTACAGGGGGAGGACTCTGAAGCTTTCTTT. This encodes CASSTTLQGEDSEAFF.

This clone was picked up a small number of times. The chain joins TRBV4-1 to TRBJ2-1, with no clear D. V was trimmed by 0 bases and J by 3 bases, leaving 6 bases between them. The CDR3 runs 14 residues. CDR1 and CDR2 from the germline V gene are MGHRA and YSYEKL. Here the CDR3 reads CASSQEGSYNEQFF. The CDR3 nucleotides are TGCGCCAGCAGCCAAGAGGGTAGCTACAATGAGCAGTTCTTC.

The CDR3 nucleotides are TGTGCCAGTAGTACCCGACAGTCTGGCTATGGCTACACCTTC. This encodes CASSTRQSGYGYTF. V is TRBV19 and J is TRBJ1-2; D perhaps matches TRBD1 (5 bases). The CDR3 sequence is 14 residues long. The V end lost 4 bases, the J end lost 4 bases, and 13 bases lay between the germline ends. Germline CDR1 is LNHDA and CDR2 is SQIVND (reference sequence).

The chain combines TRBV18 with TRBJ2-5; D assignment may be TRBD1 or TRBD2 (5 bases each). V lost 2 bases and J 4 bases, leaving 5 bases between the germline ends. Germline CDR1 and CDR2: KGHSH and LQKENI. This CDR3 is built from 12 residues. The CDR3 protein is CASSPGTETQYF. As DNA, the CDR3 is TGTGCCAGCTCACCAGGGACAGAGACCCAGTACTTC.

This clone was seen a single time. The chain uses TRBV3-1 (or the pseudogene TRBV3-2) and TRBJ1-5; TRBD1 aligns across 7 bases. CDR3 length: 18 residues. Germline values: CDR1 LGHDT, CDR2 YNNKEL (reference sequence). With V trimmed by 3 bases and J by 6 bases, 17 bases remained unmatched. CDR3 sequence reads: CASSHPKGAGNESQPQHF. As DNA, the CDR3 is TGTGCCAGCAGCCACCCCAAGGGGGCTGGGAATGAGAGTCAGCCCCAGCATTTT.

For this clone: Relative to the germline gene, one junction end is altered; a read error may explain this. The chain recombines TRBV28 with TRBJ2-3, with D unclear. The CDR3 sequence is 9 residues long. Germline lookup yields CDR1 MDHEN and CDR2 SYDVKM. The CDR3 coding sequence is TGTGCCAGCAGTTCCCTTCCCTTCTTT. Its translation: CASSSLPFF. The whole variable domain, filled in from reference TRBV28 and TRBJ2-3, reads DVKVTQSSRYLVKRTGEKVFLECVQDMDHENMFWYRQDPGLGLRLIYFSYDVKMKEKGDIPEGYSVSREKKERFSLILESASTNQTSMYLCASSSLPFFGPGTRLTVL.